The 21 T cell receptor beta chains reported below all come from one sample, sequenced in a study of CD8+CD57+ T cells in acquired aplastic anemia (dated by TCRdb to the late 2010s). Patients chosen for sequencing had shown expansion of CD8+CD57+ cells by flow cytometry. Instrument used: Illumina HiSeq 2000. Genomic DNA served as template for TCR beta VDJ combination and CDR3 sequence profiling. TCRdb reran the public reads through fastp at Q25 and MiXCR, keeping productive beta chains. Merged by CDR3 protein, the rows form single entries marked with the most common genes and DNA. Recorded for this sample are around 180,000 distinct CDR3 sequences; less than 60% of them occurred a single time. Of the sample, about 1.8% falls within the top ten clones. The material sequenced was sorted CD4+, CD8+, or CD8+CD57+ T cells (not recorded which) from PBMCs. Receptors were obtained from a human donor with aplastic anemia.

V is TRBV20-1 and J is TRBJ1-6; D gene ambiguous. The CDR3 covers 14 residues. Germline CDR1 reads DFQATT; CDR2 reads SNEGSKA (reference sequence). The V and J ends lost 1 base and 8 bases respectively, with 12 bases between them. DNA of the CDR3: TGCAGTGCTAGAGGGGCAGGAGGATATTCACCCCTCCACTTT. This translates into CSARGAGGYSPLHF.

This clonotype was detected ten times or more. V usage is TRBV10-1 and J usage is TRBJ2-1, with D perhaps matching TRBD2 (5 bases). CDR1 and CDR2 from the germline V gene are WNHNN and SYGVQD (reference sequence). With 3 bases removed from V and 6 bases from J, the gap between germline ends came to 9 bases. The CDR3 is 13 amino acids. Here the CDR3 reads CASSDSGTNEQFF. The CDR3 nucleotides are TGCGCCAGCAGTGATTCGGGAACCAATGAGCAGTTCTTC.

This clonotype showed up many times. The chain combines TRBV7-9 with TRBJ2-3; perhaps D is TRBD1 or TRBD2 (5 bases each). The CDR3 runs to 15 residues. In germline, CDR1 is SEHNR, CDR2 FQNEAQ (reference sequence). V was trimmed by 2 bases and J by 0 bases, leaving 9 bases between them. The CDR3 is CASSLHGASTDTQYF. The CDR3 region has the DNA TGTGCCAGCAGCTTACACGGGGCTAGCACAGATACGCAGTATTTT.

This sequence joins TRBV2 and TRBJ1-5; D uncertain. This CDR3 is built from 14 residues. V was clipped by 2 bases and J by 0 bases, with 5 bases between them. Germline CDR1 reads SNHLY; CDR2 reads FYNNEI. CDR3 in amino acids: CASSERVSNQPQHF. The CDR3 nucleotides read TGTGCCAGCAGTGAAAGGGTTAGCAATCAGCCCCAGCATTTT.

V gene TRBV7-8 combines with J gene TRBJ2-7; D gene ambiguous. The CDR3 loop spans 12 amino acids. V was trimmed by 1 base and J by 7 bases, leaving 8 bases between them. CDR1 is SGHVS and CDR2 is FQNEAQ in the germline V gene. The CDR3 sequence: CASSLETPEQYF. CDR3 in DNA: TGTGCCAGCAGCTTAGAGACACCAGAGCAGTACTTC.

This clonotype has ten or more counts. The chain couples TRBV25-1 to TRBJ1-1; a weak D match, TRBD1 (5 bases). Trimming pared 5 bases from V and 3 bases from J, leaving 16 bases between. The CDR3 extends over 15 amino acids. Germline loops: CDR1 MGHDK, CDR2 SYGVNS. The CDR3 DNA is TGTGCCAGCAGTAACCCCGGGGGGGGAGACACTGAAGCTTTCTTT. Its translation is CASSNPGGGDTEAFF.

The chain recombines TRBV9 with TRBJ2-5; 12 bases match TRBD2. Germline V gene sequence: CDR1 SGDLS, CDR2 YYNGEE. The CDR3 totals 15 residues. V trimming: 4 bases; J trimming: 5 bases; junction bases outside the gene matches: 6. The CDR3 coding sequence is TGTGCCAGCAGCACGACTAGCGGGAGAGGGGAGACCCAGTACTTC. Amino acid sequence: CASSTTSGRGETQYF.

This clonotype was detected many times. This chain uses TRBV20-1 with TRBJ2-5; 10 nucleotides agree with TRBD1. The CDR3 is made up of 14 amino acids. Losses at the gene ends were 3 bases for V and 5 bases for J; bases not matched to a gene: 6. Germline CDR1 is DFQATT and CDR2 is SNEGSKA (reference sequence). CDR3 coding DNA: TGCAGTGCTAGGAATCTGGGACAGGGGGAGACCCAGTACTTC. Translated: CSARNLGQGETQYF.

The V and J genes are TRBV20-1 and TRBJ1-1; D is uncertain. The germline CDR1 and CDR2 sequences are DFQATT and SNEGSKA (reference sequence). The V gene lost 1 base and the J gene lost 8 bases, with 11 bases spanning the gap. The CDR3 covers 12 residues. DNA for the CDR3: TGCAGTGCTAGAGGCACTCCGGGAGAAGCTTTCTTT. Encoded protein: CSARGTPGEAFF.

At least ten counts were recorded for this clonotype. The chain has TRBV11-2 and TRBJ2-7, with D perhaps given as TRBD1 or TRBD2 (5 bases each). Per germline, CDR1 SGHAT and CDR2 FQNNGV. There are 17 residues in the CDR3. The germline V and J ends were trimmed by 1 base and 0 bases, with 16 bases remaining between them. The CDR3 spells CASSLGAGTGRSYEQYF. In DNA, the CDR3 is TGTGCCAGCAGCTTAGGAGCCGGGACGGGACGCTCCTACGAGCAGTACTTC.

The chain links TRBV27 to TRBJ1-6; D might be TRBD1 (6 bases). V lost 2 bases to trimming and J lost 8 bases, with 13 bases between them. Germline-derived CDR1 and CDR2 are MNHEY and SMNVEV (reference sequence). The length of the CDR3 is 15 residues. CDR3 coding DNA: TGTGCCAGCAGTTTAGGCAGGGGCTTTGATTCACCCCTCCACTTT. It codes for CASSLGRGFDSPLHF.

V usage is TRBV12-3 or TRBV12-4 and J usage is TRBJ1-6, with D hard to call. The CDR3 runs 13 residues. V was cut by 6 bases and J by 6 bases, with 9 bases left in between. The CDR3 region has the DNA TGTGCCAGCAGCCGACGCGTTAATTCACCCCTCCACTTT. This translates into CASSRRVNSPLHF.

In its sample, this clonotype was seen many times. The V and J genes are TRBV12-3 or TRBV12-4 and TRBJ2-2, with TRBD2 identical over 8 bases. This CDR3 has 14 amino acids. Losses at the gene ends were 0 bases for V and 7 bases for J; bases not matched to a gene: 1. The CDR3 sequence: CASSLALAGGELFF. In DNA, the CDR3 is TGTGCCAGCAGTTTAGCTCTAGCGGGCGGGGAGCTGTTTTTT.

This clonotype occurred many times. The rearrangement uses TRBV10-2 and TRBJ2-7; weak D call: TRBD2 (5 bases). The ends were cut back, 2 bases at V and 1 base at J, with 9 bases in the middle. The CDR3 has 14 amino acids. The germline gives CDR1 WSHSY, CDR2 SAAADI. The CDR3 spells CASSEASGSYEQYF. The CDR3 nucleotides read TGCGCCAGCAGTGAGGCATCGGGGTCCTACGAGCAGTACTTC.

This clonotype was counted only a few times. The J gene is TRBJ2-7, the V gene TRBV19, with 8 bases fitting TRBD2. Per the germline V gene, CDR1 is LNHDA and CDR2 is SQIVND (reference sequence). The CDR3 consists of 14 residues. V dropped 3 bases and J dropped 2; count of bases not matched to a gene: 3. CDR3 amino acids: CASSIFGGAYEQYF. The CDR3 coding sequence is TGTGCCAGTAGTATTTTCGGGGGGGCCTACGAGCAGTACTTC. Full variable domain (remainder filled in from reference TRBV19 and TRBJ2-7): DGGITQSPKYLFRKEGQNVTLSCEQNLNHDAMYWYRQDPGQGLRLIYYSQIVNDFQKGDIAEGYSVSREKKESFPLTVTSAQKNPTAFYLCASSIFGGAYEQYFGPGTRLTVT.

In nucleotides, the CDR3 is TGTGCCAGCAGCTTAGCGCCCTCGCTGGATGGCTACACCTTC. Its translation is CASSLAPSLDGYTF. The chain couples TRBV7-6 to TRBJ1-2; D call uncertain. Germline V gives CDR1 SGHVS, CDR2 FNYEAQ. Trimming took off 0 bases at V and 6 bases at J, with 11 bases between the two ends. There are 14 residues in the CDR3.

DNA of the CDR3: TGTGCCAGTAATACAGGAGGTGGCAATCAGCCCCAGCATTTT. Translation gives CASNTGGGNQPQHF. The chain carries TRBV19 and TRBJ1-5, with a weak D call TRBD1 (5 bases). From germline, CDR1 is LNHDA and CDR2 SQIVND (reference sequence). The CDR3 sequence is 14 residues long. With 7 bases removed from V and 2 bases from J, the gap between germline ends came to 12 bases.

This clonotype was observed at least ten times. The chain combines TRBV6-5 with TRBJ1-1, with a tentative D call TRBD1 (6 bases). Trimming cost V 8 bases and J 1 base, with 11 bases left between them. This CDR3 comprises 13 residues. Germline-derived CDR1 and CDR2 are MNHEY and SVGAGI. The CDR3 is CASSGHGNTEAFF. CDR3 DNA: TGTGCCAGCTCGGGACACGGGAACACTGAAGCTTTCTTT.

The chain joins TRBV24-1 to TRBJ2-3; D gene ambiguous. Germline V gene sequence: CDR1 KGHDR, CDR2 SFDVKD. The CDR3 loop spans 16 amino acids. The V and J ends lost 3 bases and 0 bases respectively, with 12 bases between them. The CDR3 here is CATSDTGSASTDTQYF. The CDR3 coding sequence is TGTGCCACCAGTGATACGGGCAGCGCTAGCACAGATACGCAGTATTTT.

This clonotype was seen a few times. V and J are TRBV4-1 and TRBJ2-1; 11 bases fit TRBD2. Per the germline V gene, CDR1 is MGHRA and CDR2 is YSYEKL. The CDR3 extends over 19 amino acids. The junction had 14 bases not matched to a gene; V was cut back by 0 bases and J by 7 bases. The chain's CDR3 is CASSQDRSSGRVFENEQFF. The DNA of the CDR3 is TGCGCCAGCAGCCAAGATCGGAGTAGCGGGAGGGTTTTTGAGAATGAGCAGTTCTTC.

This clonotype was counted ten times or more. The V call is TRBV12-3 or TRBV12-4, the J call TRBJ1-2; D is possibly TRBD1 (5 bases). This CDR3 is built from 13 residues. Trimming left V 4 bases short and J 5 bases short, with 11 bases between. The CDR3: CASSWRQPYGYTF. In DNA, the CDR3 is TGTGCCAGCAGTTGGCGACAGCCTTATGGCTACACCTTC.